Listed below are T cell receptor beta chains from one sample, sequenced in a study of T cell responses to AZD1222 COVID-19 vaccine. TCRdb's table, derived via immunoSEQ multiplex PCR, lists solely in-frame clones and lacks some. The sample has 130,000 or so clones; approximately 91% are singletons. This specimen consisted of peripheral blood, obtained 28 days after the second AZD1222 dose. The receptors here all came from an adult who received the AZD1222 COVID-19 vaccine. Both conserved end residues are part of each CDR3. Each record gives: V gene, clone size, J gene, D gene, CDR3 DNA, CDR3 protein. A D gene is named only where the DNA matches it firmly. Rows give clone size only sometimes, using once, few, many, or a class for an expanded clone.

>TRBV4-2|-|TRBJ2-7|-
TGTGCCAGCAGCCAGGGTCTACGGGACTTCTACGAGCAGTACTTC
CASSQGLRDFYEQYF
>TRBV19|-|TRBJ1-2|-
TGTGCCAGCGGACTAACTAACTATGGCTACACCTTC
CASGLTNYGYTF
>TRBV7-9|-|TRBJ2-2|TRBD1
TGTGCCAGCAGCTCCGGACAGGGTAACACCGGGGAGCTGTTTTTT
CASSSGQGNTGELFF
>TRBV5-6|-|TRBJ2-3|-
TGTGCCAGCAGCTTGGAGCGCGTTCTCACAGATACGCAGTATTTT
CASSLERVLTDTQYF
>TRBV5-1|once|TRBJ2-3|TRBD2
TGCGCCAGCAGGATTGGGACTACCCTAAGCACAGATACGCAGTATTTT
CASRIGTTLSTDTQYF
>TRBV11-3|-|TRBJ1-2|-
TGTGCCAGCAGCTACGGGGCCTCGCCGTATGGCTACACCTTC
CASSYGASPYGYTF
>TRBV27|-|TRBJ1-3|-
TGTGCCAGCACGACCTACCGAGGGGGCTCTGGAAACACCATATATTTT
CASTTYRGGSGNTIYF
>TRBV28|-|TRBJ2-7|-
TGTGCCTCACGAGGGGGATACGAGCAGTACTTC
CASRGGYEQYF
>TRBV5-6|-|TRBJ2-7|-
TGTGCCAGCAGCTTTGGCAGTTCCCTCGAGCAGTACTTC
CASSFGSSLEQYF
>TRBV7-2|-|TRBJ1-5|TRBD1
TGTGCCAGCAGCGATCGGCGAAAGGGGGCGGGTCAGCCCCAGCATTTT
CASSDRRKGAGQPQHF
>TRBV5-4|-|TRBJ1-5|-
TGTGCCAGCAGCGCACAAGGTGGGGATCAGCCCCAGCATTTT
CASSAQGGDQPQHF
>TRBV19|-|TRBJ1-1|-
TGTGCCGACTCACGGGTTCGGGGCACTGAAGCTTTCTTT
CADSRVRGTEAFF
>TRBV5-1|-|TRBJ1-1|TRBD1
TGCGCCAGCAGCCGGGGGACAGGGGTTTGGGACACTGAAGCTTTCTTT
CASSRGTGVWDTEAFF
>TRBV7-6|-|TRBJ2-1|-
TGTGCCAGCAGTTTTACCGTCTCTAGCGACATCGAGCAGTTCTTC
CASSFTVSSDIEQFF
>TRBV7-9|-|TRBJ1-4|TRBD1
TGTGCCAGCAGCCCGGACAGGGCGATAGGAAAACTGTTTTTT
CASSPDRAIGKLFF
>TRBV19|-|TRBJ2-7|TRBD1
TGTGCCAGTAGTCCCTCCGTGGGCGGGACAGGGTCCGAGCAGTACTTC
CASSPSVGGTGSEQYF
>TRBV6-7|-|TRBJ2-5|-
TGTGCCCAGGGAAGGGGTCTTCAAGAGACCCAGTACTTC
CAQGRGLQETQYF
>TRBV6-5|-|TRBJ2-1|TRBD1
TGTGCCAGCACCACGACAGGGCGCAATGAGCAGTTCTTC
CASTTTGRNEQFF
>TRBV12-3/TRBV12-4|few|TRBJ2-7|-
TGTGCCAGCAGTTCAAATTACGAGCAGTACTTC
CASSSNYEQYF
>TRBV18|-|TRBJ1-1|-
TGTGCCAGCTCATACTCAGGTGTGAACACTGAAGCTTTCTTT
CASSYSGVNTEAFF
>TRBV11-3|-|TRBJ2-7|-
TGTGCCAGCAGCACTGACAAGAACGAGCAGTACTTC
CASSTDKNEQYF
>TRBV5-6|-|TRBJ1-5|-
TGTGCCAGCAGCTTTAAGGGGGTGCAGCCCCAGCATTTT
CASSFKGVQPQHF
>TRBV5-1|-|TRBJ2-7|-
TGCGCCAGCAGCTTGAGTTTCCGCGGTCTTAACTCCTACGAGCAGTACTTC
CASSLSFRGLNSYEQYF
>TRBV5-1|-|TRBJ1-1|-
TGCGCCAGCAGCGACCCCGGGAGCTGGGCAGGCCTAGAAGCTTTCTTT
CASSDPGSWAGLEAFF
>TRBV19|-|TRBJ1-5|-
TGTGCCAGTAGTATGGAAATCGTGGCAGGCTCGACGCCCCAGCATTTT
CASSMEIVAGSTPQHF
>TRBV6-5|-|TRBJ1-2|-
TGTGCCAGCAGTTACGGGGACATCGATAACTATGGCTACACCTTC
CASSYGDIDNYGYTF
>TRBV4-1|few|TRBJ1-5|-
TGCGCCAGCAGCCAGGATCTTCATCAGCCCCAGCATTTT
CASSQDLHQPQHF
>TRBV19|-|TRBJ1-5|TRBD1
TGTGCCAGTAGTAAAATCTTAGGGGGCGCGGTACAGCCCCAGCATTTT
CASSKILGGAVQPQHF
>TRBV2|-|TRBJ2-1|-
TGTGCCAGCAGGCGGGGTTATGAGCAGTTCTTC
CASRRGYEQFF
>TRBV7-8|-|TRBJ1-2|-
TGTGCCAGCACCCCCCTCCGAAGGAACTATGGCTACACCTTC
CASTPLRRNYGYTF
>TRBV19|-|TRBJ2-5|TRBD1
TGTGCCAGTAGCTCGGGACAGCTAACTCAAGAGACCCAGTACTTC
CASSSGQLTQETQYF
>TRBV5-1|-|TRBJ1-2|TRBD1
TGCGCCAGCAGCTGGACTCAGGGGGACGGCTACACCTTC
CASSWTQGDGYTF
>TRBV18|-|TRBJ1-2|-
TGTGCCAGCTCACCAGAGGAGGCTGGCTACACCTTC
CASSPEEAGYTF
>TRBV9|-|TRBJ1-1|TRBD1
TGTGCCAGCAGCTTTGAGGACAGGGGAACTGAAGCTTTCTTT
CASSFEDRGTEAFF
>TRBV19|-|TRBJ2-5|-
TGTGCCAGTAGTATGTCGCAGGGATGGGAGACCCAGTACTTC
CASSMSQGWETQYF
>TRBV10-3|-|TRBJ1-5|-
TGTGCCATCGGGTACGCCGGGGGAAATCAGCCCCAGCATTTT
CAIGYAGGNQPQHF
>TRBV5-1|-|TRBJ2-2|TRBD1
TGCGCCAGCAGGGGACAGGGTGGCACCGGGGAGCTGTTTTTT
CASRGQGGTGELFF
>TRBV28|-|TRBJ1-5|-
TGTGCCAGCAGTTCCGGGACATCTCCGGGGCAGCCCCAGCATTTT
CASSSGTSPGQPQHF
>TRBV29-1|-|TRBJ1-5|TRBD1
TGCAGCGTAGGGGACAGCCTTAGCAATCAGCCCCAGCATTTT
CSVGDSLSNQPQHF
>TRBV5-1|-|TRBJ2-7|-
TGCGCCAGCAGCTTAGTTCCGGGGACCTACGAGCAGTACTTC
CASSLVPGTYEQYF